This T cell receptor (beta chain) was sequenced for a study of blood T cell repertoires in COVID-19. Looking at the study overall: Acute and convalescent COVID-19 specimens originated in the United States, Italy and Spain. Sample material is recorded as cDNA or gDNA derived from T cells, B-cell-depleted T cells, or PBMCs.

Per the authors' pipeline: It was from reference gene primer amplification that nucleated cell counts were estimated. The method was immunoSEQ multiplex PCR; TCRdb's version includes in-frame clones alone and lacks a portion of them. V and J calls and clone size come straight from that table; D and trimming were deduced from the DNA. In the table there are 250,000 to 300,000 clones, about 85% of which are singletons. This clone came up once. The sequencing input was peripheral blood. This receptor was identified in a woman in her forties or fifties who had recovered from COVID-19.

The CDR3 region has the DNA TGTGCCAGCAGGAGGACAGCGAACACTGAAGCTTTCTTT. This codes for CASRRTANTEAFF. This rearrangement joins TRBV6-4 to TRBJ1-1; weak D call: TRBD1 (6 bases). V dropped 6 bases and J dropped 1 base, with 9 bases sitting between them. The CDR3 runs 13 residues. Germline V gives CDR1 MRHNA, CDR2 SNTAGT.